Listed below are T cell receptor beta chains from one sample, sequenced in a study of blood T cell repertoires in COVID-19. TCRdb's table, derived via immunoSEQ multiplex PCR, lists solely in-frame clones and lacks some. The data contain about 330,000 clones, roughly 88% of them singletons. Input material: PBMCs or T cells enriched from blood (not recorded which). Receptor source: a man aged 30 to 45 who had recovered from COVID-19. Each CDR3 is given with its conserved first and last residue. The D gene is left open where the match is weak. The listing skips clone size in some rows; elsewhere it reads once, few, many or a size class.

CDR3nt: TGTGCCAGCAGCCAAGTGGACAGTTACGAGCAGTACTTC
CDR3aa: CASSQVDSYEQYF
j_gene: TRBJ2-7
d_gene: .
abundance: .
v_gene: TRBV4-2

CDR3nt: TGTGCCAGCAGCCCTCGACCGGAAGGGGCTTACGAGCAGTACTTC
CDR3aa: CASSPRPEGAYEQYF
j_gene: TRBJ2-7
d_gene: .
abundance: .
v_gene: TRBV3-1/TRBV3-2

CDR3nt: TGCGCCAGCGGCCAATTGACTAGCGGGAGATACAATGAGCAGTTCTTC
CDR3aa: CASGQLTSGRYNEQFF
j_gene: TRBJ2-1
d_gene: TRBD2
abundance: .
v_gene: TRBV5-1

CDR3nt: TGTGCCAGCAGCCAAGAGGGACTGCAGAATTCACCCCTCCACTTT
CDR3aa: CASSQEGLQNSPLHF
j_gene: TRBJ1-6
d_gene: .
abundance: .
v_gene: TRBV3-1/TRBV3-2

CDR3nt: TGTGCCAGCAGCCCCTCAGGGGGTAGCGAGCAGTACTTC
CDR3aa: CASSPSGGSEQYF
j_gene: TRBJ2-7
d_gene: TRBD1
abundance: .
v_gene: TRBV7-9

CDR3nt: TGTGCCAGCAGATGGACAGGGACGAACACTGAAGCTTTCTTT
CDR3aa: CASRWTGTNTEAFF
j_gene: TRBJ1-1
d_gene: TRBD1
abundance: .
v_gene: TRBV2

CDR3nt: TGTGCCAGCAGACTAAGCGGGGGGAGCGATGAGCAGTTCTTC
CDR3aa: CASRLSGGSDEQFF
j_gene: TRBJ2-1
d_gene: TRBD2
abundance: .
v_gene: TRBV2

CDR3nt: TGTGCCAGCAGTAGAGCGGGACAGGGAGCATCCTCTGGAAACACCATATATTTT
CDR3aa: CASSRAGQGASSGNTIYF
j_gene: TRBJ1-3
d_gene: TRBD1
abundance: .
v_gene: TRBV3-1/TRBV3-2

CDR3nt: TGTGCCAGCAGCCCGACAGGGGCAGTGGGCTACACCTTC
CDR3aa: CASSPTGAVGYTF
j_gene: TRBJ1-2
d_gene: TRBD1
abundance: .
v_gene: TRBV4-2

CDR3nt: TGTGCCAGCAGCCAAGGGGGGGGGACGAGAAGAAAACTGTTTTTT
CDR3aa: CASSQGGGTRRKLFF
j_gene: TRBJ1-4
d_gene: .
abundance: .
v_gene: TRBV3-1/TRBV3-2

CDR3nt: TGTGCCAGCAGCCAAGTAGTGGCCCAGGGATGGAATTCACCCCTCCACTTT
CDR3aa: CASSQVVAQGWNSPLHF
j_gene: TRBJ1-6
d_gene: .
abundance: .
v_gene: TRBV3-1/TRBV3-2

CDR3nt: TGTGCCAGCAGTAGTGCCTTAGAGGATACGCAGTATTTT
CDR3aa: CASSSALEDTQYF
j_gene: TRBJ2-3
d_gene: .
abundance: .
v_gene: TRBV27

CDR3nt: TGTGCCAGCAGTTGGAATGGGGCGGGAAGCACAGATACGCAGTATTTT
CDR3aa: CASSWNGAGSTDTQYF
j_gene: TRBJ2-3
d_gene: .
abundance: .
v_gene: TRBV6-5

CDR3nt: TGTGCCAGCAGCCCCACACGCACCTCGAAGGATACGCAGTATTTT
CDR3aa: CASSPTRTSKDTQYF
j_gene: TRBJ2-3
d_gene: .
abundance: .
v_gene: TRBV28

CDR3nt: TGTGCCAGCAGCCAACCAAAGCGGGGGGTTAGCACAGATACGCAGTATTTT
CDR3aa: CASSQPKRGVSTDTQYF
j_gene: TRBJ2-3
d_gene: TRBD2
abundance: .
v_gene: TRBV3-1/TRBV3-2

CDR3nt: TGTGCCAGCAGCCGTAGACAGGGCTCTACTTCACCCCTCCACTTT
CDR3aa: CASSRRQGSTSPLHF
j_gene: TRBJ1-6
d_gene: TRBD1
abundance: .
v_gene: TRBV6-5

CDR3nt: TGCGCCAGCAGCTTGGAGCCCTCGAATCAGCCCCAGCATTTT
CDR3aa: CASSLEPSNQPQHF
j_gene: TRBJ1-5
d_gene: .
abundance: .
v_gene: TRBV5-1

CDR3nt: TGTGCCAGCAGTTTAGGGGCAGGTTCCAATGAGCAGTTCTTC
CDR3aa: CASSLGAGSNEQFF
j_gene: TRBJ2-1
d_gene: .
abundance: .
v_gene: TRBV27

CDR3nt: TGTGCCAGCAGCGTCTCCAGCGGTAACTACGAGCAGTACTTC
CDR3aa: CASSVSSGNYEQYF
j_gene: TRBJ2-7
d_gene: .
abundance: .
v_gene: TRBV9

CDR3nt: TGTGCCAGCAGTTTTAAAGCGGGGGGGCAAAATGAGCAGTTCTTC
CDR3aa: CASSFKAGGQNEQFF
j_gene: TRBJ2-1
d_gene: TRBD2
abundance: .
v_gene: TRBV28

CDR3nt: TGTGCCAGCAGCTTATCCCATGAAGCTTTCTTT
CDR3aa: CASSLSHEAFF
j_gene: TRBJ1-1
d_gene: .
abundance: .
v_gene: TRBV7-9

CDR3nt: TGTGCCAGTAGTATACGGGGTTGGTACGAGCAGTACTTC
CDR3aa: CASSIRGWYEQYF
j_gene: TRBJ2-7
d_gene: .
abundance: .
v_gene: TRBV19

CDR3nt: TGTGCCTGGATAGGTCAGGGCGGCACTGAAGCTTTCTTT
CDR3aa: CAWIGQGGTEAFF
j_gene: TRBJ1-1
d_gene: .
abundance: few
v_gene: TRBV30

CDR3nt: TGCGCCAGCAGCGGGACTAGCGGGATCCCCTACAATGAGCAGTTCTTC
CDR3aa: CASSGTSGIPYNEQFF
j_gene: TRBJ2-1
d_gene: TRBD2
abundance: .
v_gene: TRBV5-1

CDR3nt: TGTGCCAGTAGTACCGGACTACTCAGGGAGCTGTTTTTT
CDR3aa: CASSTGLLRELFF
j_gene: TRBJ2-2
d_gene: .
abundance: .
v_gene: TRBV19

CDR3nt: TGTGCCAGCAGCGTACAGCCAGGGGGGCACTACGAGCAGTACTTC
CDR3aa: CASSVQPGGHYEQYF
j_gene: TRBJ2-7
d_gene: .
abundance: .
v_gene: TRBV9

CDR3nt: TGTGCCAGCAGCTTCGGGGTGCTAGCGGGAGGCTCCTACAATGAGCAGTTCTTC
CDR3aa: CASSFGVLAGGSYNEQFF
j_gene: TRBJ2-1
d_gene: TRBD2
abundance: .
v_gene: TRBV11-2

CDR3nt: TGTGCCAGCAGTTACTCTCGGCGGCAAGAGACCCAGTACTTC
CDR3aa: CASSYSRRQETQYF
j_gene: TRBJ2-5
d_gene: .
abundance: .
v_gene: TRBV6-5

CDR3nt: TGCGCCAGCAGCTTGGCTCGGCGGGCGGAAGCTTTCTTT
CDR3aa: CASSLARRAEAFF
j_gene: TRBJ1-1
d_gene: .
abundance: .
v_gene: TRBV5-1

CDR3nt: TGCGCCAGCAGCGAGGGGGGGACCTATGGCTACACCTTC
CDR3aa: CASSEGGTYGYTF
j_gene: TRBJ1-2
d_gene: .
abundance: .
v_gene: TRBV10-1

CDR3nt: TGTGCCAGCAGTTACTCGCGGCAGAAGACCTATGGCTACACCTTC
CDR3aa: CASSYSRQKTYGYTF
j_gene: TRBJ1-2
d_gene: .
abundance: .
v_gene: TRBV6-5